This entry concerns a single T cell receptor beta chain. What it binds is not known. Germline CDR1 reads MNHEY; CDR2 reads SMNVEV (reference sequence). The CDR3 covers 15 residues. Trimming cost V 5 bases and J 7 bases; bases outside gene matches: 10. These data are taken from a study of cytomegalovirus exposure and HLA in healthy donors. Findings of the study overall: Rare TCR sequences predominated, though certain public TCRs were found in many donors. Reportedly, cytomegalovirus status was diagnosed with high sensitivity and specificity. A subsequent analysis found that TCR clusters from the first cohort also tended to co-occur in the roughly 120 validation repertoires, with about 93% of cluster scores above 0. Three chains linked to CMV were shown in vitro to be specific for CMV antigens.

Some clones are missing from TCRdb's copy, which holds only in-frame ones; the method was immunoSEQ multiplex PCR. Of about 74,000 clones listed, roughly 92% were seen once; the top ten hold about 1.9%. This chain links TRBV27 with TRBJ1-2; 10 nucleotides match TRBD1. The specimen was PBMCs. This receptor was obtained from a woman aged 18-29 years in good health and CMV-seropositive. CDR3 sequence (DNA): TGTGCCAGCAGTACGGAACTAGGACAGGGGGGTGGCTACACCTTC. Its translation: CASSTELGQGGGYTF.